The clone carrying this T cell receptor (beta chain) was counted many times. This CDR3 has 18 residues. Unmatched junction bases numbered 8, after V lost 4 bases and J lost 1 base. The V gene's germline CDR1 is SGDLS and CDR2 YYNGEE. This sample was taken from a study of regulatory T cells in long-lasting Graves disease. Time point indicated: newly diagnosed GD, antithyroid drugs for less than 3 months. Extracted RNA from PBMCs served as the source of the TCR library. Building of the TCR beta libraries involved iRepertoire HTBI primers and Arm-PCR of CDR3 regions. TCRdb itself ran the multiplex PCR reads through MiXCR, one entry per CDR3 protein. The table has under 300,000 distinct CDR3 sequences, 20% seen once; the top ten hold around 14%.

The gene calls are TRBV9 and TRBJ2-3; 14 bases align to TRBD2. Source: peripheral blood mononuclear cells (PBMCs), taken at new diagnosis, from a patient treated with antithyroid drugs. This sequence originates from a female donor with Graves disease. The CDR3, as DNA: TGTGCCAGCAGCCGAGGGACTAGCGGGAGTGGAGGCACAGATACGCAGTATTTT. Encoded protein: CASSRGTSGSGGTDTQYF. Together with reference TRBV9 and TRBJ2-3, the CDR3 gives the full variable domain: DSGVTQTPKHLITATGQRVTLRCSPRSGDLSVYWYQQSLDQGLQFLIQYYNGEERAKGNILERFSAQQFPDLHSELNLSSLELGDSALYFCASSRGTSGSGGTDTQYFGPGTRLTVL.